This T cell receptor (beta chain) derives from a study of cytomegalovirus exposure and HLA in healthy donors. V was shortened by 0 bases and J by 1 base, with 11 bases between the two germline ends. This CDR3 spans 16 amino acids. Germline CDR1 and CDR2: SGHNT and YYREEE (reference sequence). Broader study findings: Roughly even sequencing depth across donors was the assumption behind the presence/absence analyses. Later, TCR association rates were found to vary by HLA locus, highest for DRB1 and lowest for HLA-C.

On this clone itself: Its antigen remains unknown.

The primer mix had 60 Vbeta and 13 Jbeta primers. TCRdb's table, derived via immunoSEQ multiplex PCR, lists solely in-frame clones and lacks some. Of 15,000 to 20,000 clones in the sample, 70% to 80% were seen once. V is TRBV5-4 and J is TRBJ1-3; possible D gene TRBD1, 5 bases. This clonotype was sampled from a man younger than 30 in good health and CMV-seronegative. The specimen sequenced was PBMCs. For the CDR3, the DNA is TGTGCCAGCAGCTTGGAAAGGGGAAGATCTGGAAACACCATATATTTT. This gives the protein CASSLERGRSGNTIYF.